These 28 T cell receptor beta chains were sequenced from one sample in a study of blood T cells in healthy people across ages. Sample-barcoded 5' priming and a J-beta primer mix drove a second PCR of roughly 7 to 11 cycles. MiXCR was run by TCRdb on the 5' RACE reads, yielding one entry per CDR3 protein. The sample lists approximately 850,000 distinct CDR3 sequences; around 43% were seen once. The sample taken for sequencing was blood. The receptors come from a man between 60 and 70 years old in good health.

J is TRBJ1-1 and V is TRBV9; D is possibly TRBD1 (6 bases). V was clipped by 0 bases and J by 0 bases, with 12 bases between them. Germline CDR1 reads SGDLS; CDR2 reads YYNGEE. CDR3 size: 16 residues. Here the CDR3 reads CASSVDGRGLNTEAFF. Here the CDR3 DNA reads TGTGCCAGCAGCGTAGATGGCAGGGGCCTGAACACTGAAGCTTTCTTT.

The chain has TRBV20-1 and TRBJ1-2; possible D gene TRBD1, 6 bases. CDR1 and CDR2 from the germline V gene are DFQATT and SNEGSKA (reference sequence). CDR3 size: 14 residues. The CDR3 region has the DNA TGCAGCCTTAACAGGGCGGGCTATAACTATGGCTACACCTTC. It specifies CSLNRAGYNYGYTF.

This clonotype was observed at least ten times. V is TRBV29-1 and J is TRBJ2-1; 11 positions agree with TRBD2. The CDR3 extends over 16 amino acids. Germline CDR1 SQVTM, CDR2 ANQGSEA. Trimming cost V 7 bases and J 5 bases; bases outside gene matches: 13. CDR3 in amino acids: CSGIGTSGIYNNEQFF. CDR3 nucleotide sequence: TGCAGCGGCATCGGGACTAGCGGTATCTACAACAATGAGCAGTTCTTC.

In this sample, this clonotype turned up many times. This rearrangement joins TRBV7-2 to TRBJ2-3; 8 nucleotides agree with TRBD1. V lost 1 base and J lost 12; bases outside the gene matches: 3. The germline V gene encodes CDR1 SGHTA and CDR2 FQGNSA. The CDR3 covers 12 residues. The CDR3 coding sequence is TGTGCCAGCAGCTTAGAGGACAGGGCCCAGTATTTT. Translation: CASSLEDRAQYF. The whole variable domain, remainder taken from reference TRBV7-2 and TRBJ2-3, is GAGVSQSPSNKVTEKGKDVELRCDPISGHTALYWYRQSLGQGLEFLIYFQGNSAPDKSGLPSDRFSAERTGGSVSTLTIQRTQQEDSAVYLCASSLEDRAQYFGPGTRLTVL.

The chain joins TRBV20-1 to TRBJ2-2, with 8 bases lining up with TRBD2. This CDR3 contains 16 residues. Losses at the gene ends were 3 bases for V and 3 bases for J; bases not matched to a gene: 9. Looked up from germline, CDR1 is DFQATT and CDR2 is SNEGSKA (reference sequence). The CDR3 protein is CSASPRIAGYTGELFF. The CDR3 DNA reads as TGCAGTGCTAGCCCGCGGATAGCGGGGTACACCGGGGAGCTGTTTTTT.

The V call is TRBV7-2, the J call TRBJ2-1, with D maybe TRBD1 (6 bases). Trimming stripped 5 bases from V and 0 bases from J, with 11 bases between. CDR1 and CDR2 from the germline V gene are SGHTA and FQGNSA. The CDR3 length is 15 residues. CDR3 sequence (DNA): TGTGCCAGCAGCCCCGGGACAATCTCCTACAATGAGCAGTTCTTC. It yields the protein CASSPGTISYNEQFF.

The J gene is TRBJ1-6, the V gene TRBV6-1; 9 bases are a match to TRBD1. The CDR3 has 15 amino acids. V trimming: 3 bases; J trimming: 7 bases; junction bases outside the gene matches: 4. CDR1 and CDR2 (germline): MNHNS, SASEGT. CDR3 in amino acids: CASSDQDRGNSPLHF. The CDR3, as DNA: TGTGCCAGCAGTGACCAGGACAGGGGCAATTCACCCCTCCACTTT.

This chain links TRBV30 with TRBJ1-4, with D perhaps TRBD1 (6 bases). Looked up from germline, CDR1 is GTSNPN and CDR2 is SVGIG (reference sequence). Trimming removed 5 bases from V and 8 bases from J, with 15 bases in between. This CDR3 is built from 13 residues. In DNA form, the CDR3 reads TGTGCCTGGGCCCCGGGGGGCCACGAAAAACTGTTTTTT. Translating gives CAWAPGGHEKLFF. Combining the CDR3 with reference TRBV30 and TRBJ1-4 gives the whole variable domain SQTIHQWPATLVQPVGSPLSLECTVEGTSNPNLYWYRQAAGRGLQLLFYSVGIGQISSEVPQNLSASRPQDRQFILSSKKLLLSDSGFYLCAWAPGGHEKLFFGSGTQLSVL.

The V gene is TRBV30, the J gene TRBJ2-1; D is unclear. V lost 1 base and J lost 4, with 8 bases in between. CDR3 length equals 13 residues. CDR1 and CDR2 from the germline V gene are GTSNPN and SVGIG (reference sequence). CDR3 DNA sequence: TGTGCCTGGAGTGACACAGCATACAATGAGCAGTTCTTC. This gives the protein CAWSDTAYNEQFF.

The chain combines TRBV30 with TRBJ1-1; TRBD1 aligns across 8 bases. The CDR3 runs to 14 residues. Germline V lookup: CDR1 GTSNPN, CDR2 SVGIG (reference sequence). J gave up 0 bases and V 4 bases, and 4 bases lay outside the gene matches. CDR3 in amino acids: CAWTRDRMNTEAFF. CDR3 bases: TGTGCCTGGACTCGGGACAGGATGAACACTGAAGCTTTCTTT. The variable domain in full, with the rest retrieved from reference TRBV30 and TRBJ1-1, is SQTIHQWPATLVQPVGSPLSLECTVEGTSNPNLYWYRQAAGRGLQLLFYSVGIGQISSEVPQNLSASRPQDRQFILSSKKLLLSDSGFYLCAWTRDRMNTEAFFGQGTRLTVV.

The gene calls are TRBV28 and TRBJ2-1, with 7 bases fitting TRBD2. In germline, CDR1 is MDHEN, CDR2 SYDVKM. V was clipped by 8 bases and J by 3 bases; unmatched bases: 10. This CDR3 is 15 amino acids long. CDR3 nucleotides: TGTGCCAGCTGGGGAGGGGCGGGGTTCTACAATGAGCAGTTCTTC. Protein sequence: CASWGGAGFYNEQFF.

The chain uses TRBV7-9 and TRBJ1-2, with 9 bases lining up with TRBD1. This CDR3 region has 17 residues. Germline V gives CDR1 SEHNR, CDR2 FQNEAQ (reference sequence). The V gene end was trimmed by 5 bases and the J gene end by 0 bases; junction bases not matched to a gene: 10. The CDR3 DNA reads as TGTGCCAGCAGCCCACAGGGGGCAGGGCGTCCTAACTATGGCTACACCTTC. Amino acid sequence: CASSPQGAGRPNYGYTF.

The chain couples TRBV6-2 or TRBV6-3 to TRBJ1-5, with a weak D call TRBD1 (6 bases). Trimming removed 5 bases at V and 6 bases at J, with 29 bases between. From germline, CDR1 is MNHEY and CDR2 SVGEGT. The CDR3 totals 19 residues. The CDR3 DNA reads TGTGCCAGCAGTCCACTAACGCTCCAGGGGCGGAGGTTTGGTCAGCCCCAGCATTTT. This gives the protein CASSPLTLQGRRFGQPQHF.

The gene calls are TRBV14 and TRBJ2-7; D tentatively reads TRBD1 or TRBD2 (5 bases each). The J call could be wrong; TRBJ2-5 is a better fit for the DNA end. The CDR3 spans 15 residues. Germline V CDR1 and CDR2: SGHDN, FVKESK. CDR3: CASSQDRAGWETQYF. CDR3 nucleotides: TGTGCCAGCAGCCAAGACAGGGCGGGTTGGGAGACCCAGTACTTC.

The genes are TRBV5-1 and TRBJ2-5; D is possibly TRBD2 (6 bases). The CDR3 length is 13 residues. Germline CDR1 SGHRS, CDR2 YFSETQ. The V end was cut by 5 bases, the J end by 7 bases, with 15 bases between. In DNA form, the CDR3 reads TGCGCCAGCAGGTGGACTACCACGGGGACCCAGTACTTC. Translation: CASRWTTTGTQYF.

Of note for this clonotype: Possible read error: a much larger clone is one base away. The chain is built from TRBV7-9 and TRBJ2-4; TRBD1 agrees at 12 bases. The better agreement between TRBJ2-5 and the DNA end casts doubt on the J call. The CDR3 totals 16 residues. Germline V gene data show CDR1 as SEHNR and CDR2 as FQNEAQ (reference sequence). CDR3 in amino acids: CASSVGTGGPLETQYF. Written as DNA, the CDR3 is TGTGCCAGCAGCGTAGGGACAGGGGGCCCTCTTGAGACCCAGTACTTC.

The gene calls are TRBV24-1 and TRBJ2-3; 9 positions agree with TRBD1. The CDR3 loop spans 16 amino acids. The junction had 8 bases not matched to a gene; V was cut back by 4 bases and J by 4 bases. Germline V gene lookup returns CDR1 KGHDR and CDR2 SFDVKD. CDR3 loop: CATSDAGTGKADTQYF. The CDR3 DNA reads TGTGCCACCAGTGACGCCGGGACAGGGAAAGCAGATACGCAGTATTTT.

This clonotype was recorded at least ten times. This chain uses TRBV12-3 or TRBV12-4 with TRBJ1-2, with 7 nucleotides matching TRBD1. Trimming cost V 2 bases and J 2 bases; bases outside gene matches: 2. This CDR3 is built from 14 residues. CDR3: CASSLSGQNYGYTF. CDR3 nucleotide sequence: TGTGCCAGCAGTTTATCGGGACAGAACTATGGCTACACCTTC.

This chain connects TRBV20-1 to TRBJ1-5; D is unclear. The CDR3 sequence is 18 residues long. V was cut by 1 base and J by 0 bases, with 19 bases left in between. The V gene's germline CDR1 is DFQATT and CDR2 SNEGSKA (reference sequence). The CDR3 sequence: CSARVPGTNPYSNQPQHF. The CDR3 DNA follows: TGCAGTGCTAGAGTCCCCGGAACTAACCCTTATAGCAATCAGCCCCAGCATTTT.

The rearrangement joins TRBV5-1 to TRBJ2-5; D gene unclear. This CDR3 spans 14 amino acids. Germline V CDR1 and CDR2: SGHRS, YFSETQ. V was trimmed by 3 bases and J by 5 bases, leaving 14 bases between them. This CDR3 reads CASSSDEVGETQYF. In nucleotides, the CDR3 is TGCGCCAGCAGCTCGGACGAGGTTGGGGAGACCCAGTACTTC.

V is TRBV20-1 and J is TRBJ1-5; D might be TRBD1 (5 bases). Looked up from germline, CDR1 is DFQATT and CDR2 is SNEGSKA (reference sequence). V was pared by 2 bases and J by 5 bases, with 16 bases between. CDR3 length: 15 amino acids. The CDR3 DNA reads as TGCAGTGCTAGACCCCGGGGCACCACCTATCAGCCCCAGCATTTT. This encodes CSARPRGTTYQPQHF.

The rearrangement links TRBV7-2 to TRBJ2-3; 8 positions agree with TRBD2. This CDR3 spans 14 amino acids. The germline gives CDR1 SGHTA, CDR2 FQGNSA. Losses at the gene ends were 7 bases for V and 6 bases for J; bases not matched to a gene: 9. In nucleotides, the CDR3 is TGTGCCAGCACCACACGGGGGGGGCGGGATACGCAGTATTTT. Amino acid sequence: CASTTRGGRDTQYF.

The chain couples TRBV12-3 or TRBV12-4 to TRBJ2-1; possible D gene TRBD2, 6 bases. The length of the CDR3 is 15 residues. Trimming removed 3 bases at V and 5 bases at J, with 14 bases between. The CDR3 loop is CASSFESGGNNEQFF. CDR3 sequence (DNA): TGTGCCAGCAGTTTTGAAAGCGGAGGGAACAATGAGCAGTTCTTC.

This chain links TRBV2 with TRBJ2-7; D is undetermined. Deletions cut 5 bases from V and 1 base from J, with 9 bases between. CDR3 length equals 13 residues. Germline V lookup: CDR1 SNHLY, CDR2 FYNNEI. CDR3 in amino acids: CASSHDTSYEQYF. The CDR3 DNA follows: TGTGCCAGCAGTCATGACACATCCTACGAGCAGTACTTC.

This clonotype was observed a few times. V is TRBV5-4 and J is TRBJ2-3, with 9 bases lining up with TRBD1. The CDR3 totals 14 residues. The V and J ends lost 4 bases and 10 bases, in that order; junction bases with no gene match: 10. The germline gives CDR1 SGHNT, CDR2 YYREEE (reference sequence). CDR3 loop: CASSPGWTGDAQYF. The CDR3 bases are TGTGCCAGCAGCCCTGGATGGACAGGGGATGCGCAGTATTTT.

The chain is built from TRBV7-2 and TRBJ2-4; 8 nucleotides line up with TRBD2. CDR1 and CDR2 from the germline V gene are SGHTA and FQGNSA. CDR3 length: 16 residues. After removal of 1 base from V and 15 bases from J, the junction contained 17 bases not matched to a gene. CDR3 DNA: TGTGCCAGCAGCTTAGGCGCGGGGGGACCTTCCTACGAGCGGTACTTC. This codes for CASSLGAGGPSYERYF. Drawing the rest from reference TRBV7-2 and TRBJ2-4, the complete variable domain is GAGVSQSPSNKVTEKGKDVELRCDPISGHTALYWYRQSLGQGLEFLIYFQGNSAPDKSGLPSDRFSAERTGGSVSTLTIQRTQQEDSAVYLCASSLGAGGPSYERYFGAGTRLSVL.

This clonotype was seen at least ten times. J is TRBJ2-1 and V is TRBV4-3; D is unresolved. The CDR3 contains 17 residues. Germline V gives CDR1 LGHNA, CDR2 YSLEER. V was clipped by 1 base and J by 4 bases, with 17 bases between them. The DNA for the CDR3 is TGCGCCAGCAGCCAAGTCCTGCAGCACCACATGTACAATGAGCAGTTCTTC. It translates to CASSQVLQHHMYNEQFF.

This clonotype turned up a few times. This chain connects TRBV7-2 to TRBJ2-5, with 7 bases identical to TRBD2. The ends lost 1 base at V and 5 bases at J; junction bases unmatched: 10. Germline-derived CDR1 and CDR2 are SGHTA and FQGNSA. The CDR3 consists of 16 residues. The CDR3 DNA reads TGTGCCAGCAGCTTAGGGGTGACTAGCTATGGGGAGACCCAGTACTTC. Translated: CASSLGVTSYGETQYF.